What follows are 18 T cell receptor beta chains derived from one specimen sequenced in a study of CD8 T cells in ankylosing spondylitis. From the 5' RACE reads, TCRdb called clonotypes with MiXCR, one entry per CDR3 protein. The sample yields around 150,000 distinct CDR3 sequences, about an eighth seen once. The specimen was blood, either unsorted or a sorted T cell fraction (not recorded which). These receptors were collected from a female donor with ankylosing spondylitis or in good health (not recorded which).

The chain couples TRBV4-2 to TRBJ2-3, with a tentative D call TRBD2 (5 bases). The V and J ends lost 1 base and 10 bases respectively, with 15 bases between them. The CDR3 is 14 amino acids. CDR1 is LGHNA and CDR2 is YNFKEQ in the germline V gene. The CDR3 region is CASSQVSSYDPQYF. CDR3 in DNA: TGTGCCAGCAGCCAAGTATCTAGCTACGATCCGCAGTATTTT.

This clonotype came up a few times. This chain connects TRBV7-3 to TRBJ2-1, with 9 bases lining up with TRBD2. The CDR3 spans 15 residues. Germline V gene data show CDR1 as SGHTA and CDR2 as FQGTGA. V was pared by 5 bases and J by 4 bases, with 6 bases of the junction left unmatched. This CDR3 is CASSPTSGLYNEQFF. The DNA of the CDR3 is TGTGCCAGCAGCCCGACTAGCGGCCTTTACAATGAGCAGTTCTTC.

This clonotype was detected many times. The rearrangement links TRBV7-3 to TRBJ2-3; D gene uncertain. This CDR3 has 13 amino acids. Germline V lookup: CDR1 SGHTA, CDR2 FQGTGA. Trimming stripped 5 bases from V and 8 bases from J, with 14 bases between. CDR3 region: CASSPQPLSTQYF. CDR3 bases: TGTGCCAGCAGCCCCCAACCTCTATCTACGCAGTATTTT.

This clonotype showed up many times. The J gene is TRBJ2-3, the V gene TRBV20-1; 9 bases fit TRBD2. Trimming took 0 bases from V and 4 from J; bases not matched to a gene: 8. Germline CDR1 DFQATT, CDR2 SNEGSKA (reference sequence). This CDR3 comprises 16 residues. As DNA, the CDR3 is TGCAGTGCTAGAGACGTAGCGGGGGTTCGGGCAGATACGCAGTATTTT. Its protein is CSARDVAGVRADTQYF.

This clonotype was found many times. V is TRBV4-1 and J is TRBJ1-1; D gene unclear. CDR1 and CDR2 (germline): MGHRA, YSYEKL. The length of the CDR3 is 14 residues. V shed 4 bases and J shed 3 bases, with 12 bases lying between them. The chain's CDR3 is CASSPGLGHTEAFF. CDR3 nucleotides: TGCGCCAGCAGCCCCGGCCTGGGCCACACTGAAGCTTTCTTT.

To note about this clonotype: A read error is possible here, since a much larger clone lies one base away. V usage is TRBV6-1 and J usage is TRBJ2-5; D may be TRBD1 (6 bases). Germline assignment: CDR1 MNHNS and CDR2 SASEGT. The CDR3 length is 13 residues. Trimming took off 6 bases at V and 5 bases at J, with 13 bases between the two ends. CDR3 residues: CASSGTTAETQYF. The CDR3 DNA follows: TGTGCCAGCAGCGGGACAACGGCGGAGACCCAGTACTTC.

The chain employs TRBV5-1 and TRBJ1-1; D gene ambiguous. Germline CDR1 SGHRS, CDR2 YFSETQ. V lost 4 bases to trimming and J lost 2 bases, with 9 bases between them. CDR3 length: 13 residues. The chain's CDR3 is CASSVPPNTEAFF. The CDR3, as DNA: TGCGCCAGCAGCGTGCCCCCTAACACTGAAGCTTTCTTT.

This clonotype was seen a few times. The chain carries TRBV5-1 and TRBJ2-7; the D gene could be TRBD1 or TRBD2 (5 bases each). Germline loops: CDR1 SGHRS, CDR2 YFSETQ. The CDR3 runs to 17 residues. V lost 0 bases and J lost 4, with 20 bases in between. CDR3 region: CASSLGPGQVGFYEQYF. Written as DNA, the CDR3 is TGCGCCAGCAGCTTGGGGCCGGGGCAGGTCGGATTTTACGAGCAGTACTTC.

There are many counts of this clonotype. The rearrangement links TRBV5-6 to TRBJ1-5, with 7 bases fitting TRBD1. This CDR3 comprises 12 residues. V shed 0 bases, J shed 12 bases, and the junction held 3 bases outside the gene matches. CDR1 and CDR2 (germline): SGHDT, YYEEEE. The chain's CDR3 is CASSLERGLQHF. CDR3 DNA sequence: TGTGCCAGCAGCTTGGAGAGGGGGCTCCAGCATTTT. Complete variable domain (other parts from reference TRBV5-6 and TRBJ1-5): DAGVTQSPTHLIKTRGQQVTLRCSPKSGHDTVSWYQQALGQGPQFIFQYYEEEERQRGNFPDRFSGHQFPNYSSELNVNALLLGDSALYLCASSLERGLQHFGDGTRLSIL.

The sample holds many counts of this clonotype. The chain joins TRBV11-3 to TRBJ2-1; D unresolved. The CDR3 runs 12 residues. CDR1 SGHNT and CDR2 YENEEA come from the germline V gene. Between the trimmed V and J ends, which lost 1 base and 14 bases, there was a span of 12 bases. The CDR3 protein is CASSLGDATEFF. CDR3 sequence (DNA): TGTGCCAGCAGCTTAGGTGACGCCACAGAGTTCTTC.

The CDR3 is CASVDDSVGNTEAFF. The CDR3 DNA is TGTGCCAGCGTCGACGACAGCGTCGGGAACACTGAAGCTTTCTTT. The chain combines TRBV6-1 with TRBJ1-1; D perhaps matches TRBD1 (5 bases). Germline V gives CDR1 MNHNS, CDR2 SASEGT. The CDR3 has 15 residues. The V end was cut by 8 bases, the J end by 1 base, with 17 bases between.

The CDR3 region has the DNA TGCGCCAGCAGCTTGGCTCCAGGGAATGGCTACACCTTC. It yields the protein CASSLAPGNGYTF. The chain combines TRBV5-1 with TRBJ1-2, with D perhaps TRBD1 (5 bases). The CDR3 totals 13 residues. CDR1 is SGHRS and CDR2 is YFSETQ in the germline V gene. Trimming took off 0 bases at V and 6 bases at J, with 9 bases between the two ends.

This clonotype was seen many times. This chain connects TRBV29-1 to TRBJ1-2; D is undetermined. The V end was cut by 5 bases, the J end by 6 bases, with 25 bases between. Germline loops: CDR1 SQVTM, CDR2 ANQGSEA. The CDR3 totals 16 residues. The CDR3 coding sequence is TGCAGCGTTCTGCCACCGGCGCGGGGAAGGGATAATGGCTACACCTTC. Translation gives CSVLPPARGRDNGYTF.

This clonotype was counted many times. The chain links TRBV20-1 to TRBJ2-3; TRBD2 matches 9 bases. J lost 4 bases, V lost 0 bases, and 5 bases had no gene match. The CDR3 runs to 15 residues. Germline CDR1 is DFQATT and CDR2 is SNEGSKA (reference sequence). The CDR3 coding sequence is TGCAGTGCTAGAGATAGTAGCGGGAGTGCAGATACGCAGTATTTT. Protein product: CSARDSSGSADTQYF.

Concerning this clonotype itself: A much more abundant neighbour one base away suggests this may be a read error. The rearrangement uses TRBV5-1 and TRBJ2-1; D ambiguous. The CDR3 sequence is 17 residues long. In germline, CDR1 is SGHRS, CDR2 YFSETQ. Trimming took 4 bases from V and 6 from J, leaving 23 bases between them. The CDR3 loop is CASSPSSVTPVGNEQFF. The CDR3 region has the DNA TGCGCCAGCAGCCCCTCTTCCGTGACCCCCGTTGGCAATGAGCAGTTCTTC.

This clonotype was counted only a few times. The J gene is TRBJ2-1, the V gene TRBV7-9, with D possibly TRBD2 on 6 matching bases. V lost 5 bases, J lost 2 bases, and 19 bases lay in between. From germline, CDR1 is SEHNR and CDR2 FQNEAQ (reference sequence). The CDR3 runs to 17 residues. CDR3 bases: TGTGCCAGCAGCCCTCGCTTCCGTTGGGAGGCCTACAATGAGCAGTTCTTC. Protein sequence: CASSPRFRWEAYNEQFF.

Many counts were recorded for this clonotype. The chain links TRBV20-1 to TRBJ2-7; D might be TRBD1 (6 bases). This CDR3 is built from 13 residues. Between the trimmed V and J ends, which lost 3 bases and 3 bases, there was a span of 12 bases. Germline V lookup: CDR1 DFQATT, CDR2 SNEGSKA (reference sequence). The CDR3 nucleotides read TGCAGTGCTAGCCGGGACAAGTACTACGAGCAGTACTTC. It yields the protein CSASRDKYYEQYF.

V and J are TRBV19 and TRBJ2-3; 8 nucleotides agree with TRBD1. Germline V gene lookup returns CDR1 LNHDA and CDR2 SQIVND (reference sequence). V lost 5 bases to trimming and J lost 2 bases; unmatched junction nucleotides: 3. The CDR3 is 14 amino acids. The DNA for the CDR3 is TGTGCCAGTAGTGCAGGGGGCTCCACAGATACGCAGTATTTT. Protein sequence: CASSAGGSTDTQYF.